The present T cell receptor (beta chain) was sequenced within a study of T-cell reconstitution after alpha-beta-depleted transplantation in children. Study results and limitations: Several hundred graft clones that had expanded were reportedly the source of alpha-beta T cells about two months after transplant. When one year had passed after transplant, most T-cell counts and diversity came from newly produced T cells.

This sample's TCRbeta library carried unique molecular identifier barcodes. TCRdb processed the PCR reads anew with MiXCR; each CDR3 protein has one entry. This table has hundreds of thousands of distinct CDR3 sequences, about an eighth appearing once. This clonotype was counted many times. Its antigen is as yet unknown. Germline-derived CDR1 and CDR2 are ENHRY and SYGVKD. The germline V and J ends were trimmed by 4 bases and 7 bases, with 20 bases remaining between them. This CDR3 comprises 15 residues. Sequenced here: PBMCs, sampled before TCRalphabeta/CD19-depleted stem cell transplant. The chain couples TRBV10-3 to TRBJ2-7, with a tentative D call TRBD2 (6 bases). The source is a girl aged 2-10 years with congenital amegakaryocytic thrombocytopenia, due to receive a stem cell transplant. The CDR3 here is CAISVSSGTYEEQYF. DNA of the CDR3: TGTGCCATCAGTGTCTCTTCGGGGACTTACGAAGAGCAGTACTTC.